The rows below give T cell receptor beta chains drawn from one sample of a study of T cell responses to AZD1222 COVID-19 vaccine. Only in-frame clones appear in the TCRdb table, and some are missing; sequencing was by immunoSEQ multiplex PCR. The data hold about 130,000 clones, with less than 95% observed a single time. This sample comprised peripheral blood, obtained on day 0 of MenACWY control vaccination. Receptor source: an adult in good health. Each CDR3 is given with its conserved first and last residue. D genes are given only for firm matches. Some rows have no size entry. The others give once, few or many, or a class for an expanded clone.

j_gene	v_gene	abundance	d_gene	CDR3aa	CDR3nt
TRBJ1-3	TRBV10-3	NA	NA	CATLQGAGNTIYF	TGTGCCACACTACAGGGTGCTGGAAACACCATATATTTT
TRBJ2-1	TRBV18	NA	NA	CASSPSYVSGSSYNEQFF	TGTGCCAGCTCACCTAGTTATGTTAGTGGGAGCTCCTACAATGAGCAGTTCTTC
TRBJ1-5	TRBV25-1	NA	NA	CASSELIGDQPQHF	TGTGCCAGCAGTGAATTGATAGGCGATCAGCCCCAGCATTTT
TRBJ1-4	TRBV15	NA	NA	CATSRDLGLEKLFF	TGTGCCACCAGCAGAGATCTCGGTCTAGAAAAACTGTTTTTT
TRBJ2-3	TRBV5-6	once	NA	CASSAGLSLIDTQYF	TGTGCCAGCAGCGCTGGCCTGTCGTTAATAGATACGCAGTATTTT
TRBJ2-7	TRBV27	once	NA	CASSLSGRYEQYF	TGTGCCAGCAGTTTAAGCGGACGGTACGAGCAGTACTTC
TRBJ1-3	TRBV28	NA	NA	CASKAGPISGNTIYF	TGTGCCAGCAAAGCAGGGCCAATCTCTGGAAACACCATATATTTT
TRBJ2-1	TRBV6-5	NA	TRBD2	CASRLTSGRYNEQFF	TGTGCCAGCAGATTGACTAGCGGGAGATACAATGAGCAGTTCTTC
TRBJ2-3	TRBV7-6	NA	NA	CASSLEGHTQYF	TGTGCCAGCAGCTTAGAGGGGCATACGCAGTATTTT
TRBJ1-2	TRBV5-1	NA	NA	CASSSTVLSGYTF	TGCGCCAGCAGCTCGACAGTTCTTAGCGGCTACACCTTC
TRBJ2-2	TRBV6-7	once	NA	CASSYKAGATGELFF	TGTGCCAGCAGTTACAAGGCAGGGGCTACCGGGGAGCTGTTTTTT
TRBJ2-1	TRBV28	NA	TRBD1	CASRTDRGTYNEQFF	TGTGCCAGCAGGACCGACAGGGGGACCTACAATGAGCAGTTCTTC
TRBJ2-5	TRBV11-2	NA	TRBD2	CASSLSGLAEKYQETQYF	TGTGCCAGCAGCTTATCGGGACTAGCGGAGAAGTACCAAGAGACCCAGTACTTC
TRBJ2-7	TRBV7-2	NA	TRBD2	CASSARTSAEQYF	TGTGCCAGCAGCGCACGGACTAGCGCCGAGCAGTACTTC
TRBJ2-5	TRBV6-6	NA	TRBD2	CASSPTRGGAVQETQYF	TGTGCCAGCAGTCCCACTCGCGGGGGGGCAGTCCAAGAGACCCAGTACTTC
TRBJ2-7	TRBV7-6	NA	TRBD1	CASSFGTGSSYEQYF	TGTGCCAGCAGCTTCGGGACAGGGTCGTCCTACGAGCAGTACTTC
TRBJ1-4	TRBV13	NA	NA	CASSFRQANEKLFF	TGTGCCAGCAGCTTCCGACAGGCTAATGAAAAACTGTTTTTT
TRBJ2-1	TRBV7-8	NA	TRBD1	CASSPNRGGQFF	TGTGCCAGCAGCCCAAACAGGGGCGGGCAGTTCTTC
TRBJ1-5	TRBV6-5	NA	NA	CASSPLQGWKQPQHF	TGTGCCAGCAGTCCTCTCCAGGGGTGGAAACAGCCCCAGCATTTT
TRBJ2-1	TRBV28	NA	TRBD2	CASSLGGDRFNEQFF	TGTGCCAGCAGTTTGGGAGGGGACCGCTTCAATGAGCAGTTCTTC
TRBJ2-7	TRBV15	NA	NA	CATSRPYIHEQYF	TGTGCCACCAGCAGACCTTATATACACGAGCAGTACTTC
TRBJ2-7	TRBV7-9	NA	NA	CASSPRTETYEQYF	TGTGCCAGCAGCCCGAGGACAGAGACCTACGAGCAGTACTTC
TRBJ1-5	TRBV18	NA	TRBD1	CASSPLPTGGDQPQHF	TGTGCCAGCTCACCGCTACCCACAGGGGGGGATCAGCCCCAGCATTTT
TRBJ2-7	TRBV10-3	NA	TRBD1	CATGRLGQGTTEQYF	TGTGCCACAGGCCGTTTGGGACAGGGAACAACCGAGCAGTACTTC
TRBJ1-6	TRBV21-1	NA	NA	CASSTTGRPSSYNSPLHF	TGTGCCAGCAGCACAACGGGACGGCCGAGCTCCTATAATTCACCCCTCCACTTT
TRBJ1-6	TRBV28	NA	NA	CASSPDRSNSPLHF	TGTGCCAGCAGTCCGGACAGAAGCAATTCACCCCTCCACTTT
TRBJ2-6	TRBV21-1	NA	NA	CASSNSGANVLTF	TGTGCCAGCAGCAATAGTGGGGCCAACGTCCTGACTTTC
TRBJ1-5	TRBV28	NA	NA	CASSDAGHNSNQPQHF	TGTGCCAGCAGTGACGCGGGACATAATAGCAATCAGCCCCAGCATTTT